The T cell receptor beta chain described here comes from a study of T cells in Graves' hyperthyroidism and ophthalmopathy. Study conclusions and caveats: The authors' 13 V-J model separated ophthalmopathy from stable hyperthyroidism. Blood held most thyroid clonotypes expanded above 0.001 frequency.

This clonotype was detected ten times or more. What it binds is unknown. Amplification yielded TCR beta CDR3 regions, with RNA transcripts as the source. In the first-round RT-PCR of the TCR CDR3, the HTBI primer set was used. One entry per CDR3 protein, called by TCRdb with MiXCR from the multiplex PCR reads. The table records about 290,000 distinct CDR3 sequences, 13% to 15% of them present only once. Blood dates from first hyperthyroidism diagnosis, before any ophthalmopathy symptoms. Using approximately 10 ml of fresh peripheral blood, PBMCs were prepared. This CDR3 has 14 residues. V lost 3 bases, J lost 2 bases, and 2 bases stayed unmatched.

This clonotype was obtained from a woman aged 50 to 60 with Graves' hyperthyroidism that later progressed to Graves' ophthalmopathy. The sequenced material came from blood. V gene TRBV12-3 or TRBV12-4 combines with J gene TRBJ2-7; 9 positions match TRBD1. The CDR3 reads CASSFRDRAYEQYF. The CDR3 DNA follows: TGTGCCAGCAGTTTTCGGGACAGGGCCTACGAGCAGTACTTC.